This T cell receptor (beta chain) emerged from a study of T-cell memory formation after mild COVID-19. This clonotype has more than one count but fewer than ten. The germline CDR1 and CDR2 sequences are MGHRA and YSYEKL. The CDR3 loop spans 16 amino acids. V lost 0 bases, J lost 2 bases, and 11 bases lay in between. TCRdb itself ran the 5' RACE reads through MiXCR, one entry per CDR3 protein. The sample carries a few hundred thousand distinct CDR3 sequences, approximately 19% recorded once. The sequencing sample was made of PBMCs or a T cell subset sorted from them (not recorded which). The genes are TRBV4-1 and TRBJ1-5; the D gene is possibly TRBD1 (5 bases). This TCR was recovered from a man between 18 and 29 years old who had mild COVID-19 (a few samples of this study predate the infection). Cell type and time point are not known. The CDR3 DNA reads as TGCGCCAGCAGCCAAGATCAAGGGGCCCGCAATCAGCCCCAGCATTTT. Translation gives CASSQDQGARNQPQHF.